Following are 9 T cell receptor beta chains from one sample sequenced in a study of regulatory dendritic cells for organ transplantation. The repertoire was sequenced with immunoSEQ multiplex PCR; TCRdb's copy has only in-frame clones and lacks some. The sample has some 29,000 clones, roughly 85% seen once. Source material: memory CD4+ T cells from blood. Subset denoted: CD45RO+ memory T cells. All receptors come from a human donor in good health.

The rearrangement links TRBV15 to TRBJ2-7; D unclear. Trimming stripped 1 base from V and 5 bases from J, with 15 bases between. Looked up from germline, CDR1 is LNHNV and CDR2 is YYDKDF (reference sequence). The CDR3 is made up of 15 amino acids. DNA for the CDR3: TGTGCCACCAGCAGAGCTTTCAGCGTTACCCACGAGCAGTACTTC. Protein product: CATSRAFSVTHEQYF.

The genes are TRBV19 and TRBJ2-7; D may be TRBD2 (5 bases). The length of the CDR3 is 13 residues. With 5 bases removed from V and 4 bases from J, the gap between germline ends came to 12 bases. Per germline, CDR1 LNHDA and CDR2 SQIVND (reference sequence). The CDR3 reads CASSLRAAYEQYF. The CDR3 bases are TGTGCCAGTAGTCTAAGAGCGGCATACGAGCAGTACTTC.

The genes are TRBV7-2 and TRBJ1-1; a weak D match, TRBD1 (5 bases). The CDR3 runs to 12 residues. The V end was cut by 0 bases, the J end by 11 bases, with 10 bases between. Germline loops: CDR1 SGHTA, CDR2 FQGNSA. The CDR3 here is CASSLAGGRAFF. In DNA, the CDR3 is TGTGCCAGCAGCTTAGCGGGGGGAAGGGCTTTCTTT.

The CDR3 DNA sequence: TGTGCCAGCAGTTTAGCATCTGACCCGGGAGAGGAGCTGTTTTTT. This codes for CASSLASDPGEELFF. The rearrangement joins TRBV27 to TRBJ2-2, with a tentative D call TRBD2 (6 bases). CDR3 length equals 15 residues. Germline V CDR1 and CDR2: MNHEY, SMNVEV (reference sequence). V dropped 2 bases and J dropped 10 bases, with 17 bases sitting between them.

This chain joins TRBV7-9 and TRBJ1-1; 9 nucleotides agree with TRBD1. CDR3 length: 16 amino acids. From germline, CDR1 is SEHNR and CDR2 FQNEAQ (reference sequence). V was pared by 1 base and J by 4 bases, with 7 bases of the junction left unmatched. The CDR3 loop reads CASSLGVGQGVTEAFF. CDR3 coding DNA: TGTGCCAGCAGCTTAGGGGTGGGACAGGGAGTCACTGAAGCTTTCTTT. Full variable domain (rest looked up from reference TRBV7-9 and TRBJ1-1): DTGVSQNPRHKITKRGQNVTFRCDPISEHNRLYWYRQTLGQGPEFLTYFQNEAQLEKSRLLSDRFSAERPKGSFSTLEIQRTEQGDSAMYLCASSLGVGQGVTEAFFGQGTRLTVV.

This chain connects TRBV6-6 to TRBJ2-5; D may match TRBD1 or TRBD2 (5 bases each). The germline V and J ends were trimmed by 6 bases and 6 bases, with 17 bases remaining between them. The CDR3 has 14 residues. Per germline, CDR1 MNHNY and CDR2 SVGAGI (reference sequence). The CDR3, as DNA: TGTGCCAGCAGAACGGGGCCGGGGCCACAGACCCAGTACTTC. This codes for CASRTGPGPQTQYF.

Here the CDR3 reads CASSPGVSYEQYF. In DNA form, the CDR3 reads TGTGCCAGCAGCCCGGGGGTATCCTACGAGCAGTACTTC. The chain uses TRBV11-1 and TRBJ2-7; D is perhaps TRBD2 (6 bases). Germline CDR1 and CDR2: SGHAT and FQDESV (reference sequence). With 5 bases removed from V and 1 base from J, the gap between germline ends came to 9 bases. The CDR3 covers 13 residues.

The gene calls are TRBV19 and TRBJ2-2, with a possible D match to TRBD2 (5 bases). CDR3 length: 15 residues. Germline V gene sequence: CDR1 LNHDA, CDR2 SQIVND (reference sequence). Trimming removed 4 bases at V and 3 bases at J, with 12 bases between. CDR3 loop: CASSKSSFYTGELFF. CDR3 in DNA: TGTGCCAGTAGTAAATCTAGCTTCTACACCGGGGAGCTGTTTTTT.

The rearrangement links TRBV15 to TRBJ2-7; D call uncertain. This CDR3 contains 16 residues. Trimming cost V 0 bases and J 0 bases, with 12 bases left between them. The germline gives CDR1 LNHNV, CDR2 YYDKDF (reference sequence). The CDR3 reads CATSRDKTRSSYEQYF. The DNA of the CDR3 is TGTGCCACCAGCAGAGATAAAACCCGGAGCTCCTACGAGCAGTACTTC.